This T cell receptor (beta chain) was recovered during a study of beta chain features in type 1 diabetes. Trimming took off 8 bases at V and 5 bases at J, with 9 bases between the two ends. Germline CDR1 reads SNHLY; CDR2 reads FYNNEI. This CDR3 is 11 amino acids long. A single heparinised blood sample, averaging approximately 0.12 L, was obtained per donor. Sequenced material consisted of expressed TCRB transcripts (all of the isolated RNA was reverse transcribed). Each sample of naive, central memory or regulatory T cells had, on average, approximately 4 million reads. Clones were read by immunoSEQ multiplex PCR, and TCRdb kept only the in-frame ones, dropping some. The sample has more than 140,000 clones; approximately 10% are singletons.

The sample was central memory CD4+ T cells from blood. The sequence was collected from a woman aged 40 to 50 in good health. The gene calls are TRBV2 and TRBJ1-2; D gene unclear. The CDR3 loop reads CASLELYGYTF. The DNA of the CDR3 is TGTGCCAGCCTTGAGCTTTATGGCTACACCTTC. Combining the CDR3 with reference TRBV2 and TRBJ1-2 gives the whole variable domain EPEVTQTPSHQVTQMGQEVILRCVPISNHLYFYWYRQILGQKVEFLVSFYNNEISEKSEIFDDQFSVERPDGSNFTLKIRSTKLEDSAMYFCASLELYGYTFGSGTRLTVV.